These 7 T cell receptor beta chains share one sample of origin, sequenced in a study of blood T cells in healthy people across ages. Primed by a sample-barcoded 5' primer and a J-beta primer mix, a second PCR proceeded for 7 to 11 cycles. Via MiXCR, TCRdb re-called the 5' RACE reads, giving one row per CDR3 protein. The sample carries around 1,900,000 distinct CDR3 sequences, about two fifths recorded once. Sequencing was performed on blood. The source is a human donor in good health.

For this clonotype: One end of the junction varies from germline; a read error may be responsible. This chain connects TRBV5-1 to TRBJ1-4, with D perhaps matching TRBD1 (5 bases). The CDR3 length is 14 residues. Germline values: CDR1 SGHRS, CDR2 YFSETQ. CDR3 DNA sequence: TGCGCCAGCAGCTTCGGGACGGTTAATGAAAACCTGTTTTTT. Its translation: CASSFGTVNENLFF.

This chain connects TRBV4-1 to TRBJ1-2; possible D gene TRBD1, 5 bases. V was clipped by 3 bases and J by 4 bases, with 12 bases between them. Germline V CDR1 and CDR2: MGHRA, YSYEKL. CDR3 size: 14 residues. CDR3 in DNA: TGCGCCAGCAGCCACGCACAGGCAACCTATGGCTACACCTTC. Its protein is CASSHAQATYGYTF.

The CDR3 region has the DNA TGTGCCAGCGAGGTCTTCCGGGACAGGGCGTCACACAATCAGCCCCAGCATTTT. Translation gives CASEVFRDRASHNQPQHF. The chain has TRBV25-1 and TRBJ1-5; 9 bases are a match to TRBD1. The CDR3 sequence is 18 residues long. In germline, CDR1 is MGHDK, CDR2 SYGVNS. V shed 8 bases and J 3 bases; nucleotides not matched to a gene: 17.

This clonotype appeared a few times. The genes are TRBV7-8 and TRBJ1-1; D is possibly TRBD1 (6 bases). Germline values: CDR1 SGHVS, CDR2 FQNEAQ. There are 14 residues in the CDR3. V shed 4 bases and J shed 5 bases, with 14 bases lying between them. The CDR3 sequence: CASSYRTDSTEAFF. The DNA of the CDR3 is TGTGCCAGCAGCTATCGGACAGATAGTACTGAAGCTTTCTTT.

A few counts support this clonotype. V usage is TRBV29-1 and J usage is TRBJ2-5; D uncertain. Germline CDR1 reads SQVTM; CDR2 reads ANQGSEA. The V end lost 1 base, the J end lost 0 bases, and 9 bases lay between the germline ends. The CDR3 runs 14 residues. The CDR3 protein is CSVEGRVYQETQYF. DNA for the CDR3: TGCAGCGTTGAAGGACGCGTGTACCAAGAGACCCAGTACTTC.

This sequence joins TRBV6-6 and TRBJ2-2, with unresolved D. The germline V gene encodes CDR1 MNHNY and CDR2 SVGAGI (reference sequence). The CDR3 covers 13 residues. V shed 5 bases and J shed 15 bases, with 19 bases lying between them. CDR3 sequence (DNA): TGTGCCAGCAGTCAGACCCGGGTGGAGAAGGTGTTTTTT. It translates to CASSQTRVEKVFF.

The chain is built from TRBV20-1 and TRBJ2-5, with 9 bases aligning to TRBD1. The end of the DNA is better explained by TRBJ2-7, so the J call may be wrong. Germline V gives CDR1 DFQATT, CDR2 SNEGSKA (reference sequence). The CDR3 consists of 13 residues. CDR3 region: CSAPGGQGGEQYF. The CDR3 coding sequence is TGCAGTGCTCCTGGGGGACAGGGTGGCGAGCAGTACTTC.